This TCR beta chain derives from a study of cytomegalovirus exposure and HLA in healthy donors. Germline values: CDR1 SGHRS, CDR2 YFSETQ. This CDR3 spans 13 amino acids. V dropped 4 bases and J dropped 4; count of bases not matched to a gene: 2. This PCR relied on a set of 60 Vbeta primers and 13 Jbeta primers. The repertoire was sequenced with immunoSEQ multiplex PCR; TCRdb's copy has only in-frame clones and lacks some. Seen here are fewer than 200,000 clones, about 86% observed once, and the top ten hold about 1.7%. This clonotype was sampled from a man between 35 and 55 years old in good health and CMV-seropositive. Sequenced material: PBMCs. This chain joins TRBV5-1 and TRBJ1-5, with 7 bases matching TRBD1. CDR3 sequence (DNA): TGCGCCAGCAGCCCGGGACAGAATCAGCCCCAGCATTTT. Its protein product is CASSPGQNQPQHF. Looking up the rest from reference TRBV5-1 and TRBJ1-5 gives the full variable domain: KAGVTQTPRYLIKTRGQQVTLSCSPISGHRSVSWYQQTPGQGLQFLFEYFSETQRNKGNFPGRFSGRQFSNSRSEMNVSTLELGDSALYLCASSPGQNQPQHFGDGTRLSIL.